This T cell receptor (beta chain) stems from a study of CD8 T cells in ankylosing spondylitis. MiXCR was run by TCRdb on the 5' RACE reads, yielding one entry per CDR3 protein. The table has about 240,000 distinct CDR3 sequences, approximately 24% seen once. After removal of 5 bases from V and 3 bases from J, the junction contained 10 bases not matched to a gene. This CDR3 spans 16 amino acids. The germline gives CDR1 DFQATT, CDR2 SNEGSKA (reference sequence). General observations from the study: Certain motif variants had earlier appeared in reactive arthritis synovial fluid and blood. Researchers report that disease-linked clones proved CD8+ and relatively rare in peripheral blood.

The sample holds a few counts of this clonotype. The antigen is undetermined. The sequence was obtained from a male donor with ankylosing spondylitis or in good health (not recorded which). Input material: blood, either unsorted or a sorted T cell fraction (not recorded which). V is TRBV20-1 and J is TRBJ2-2, with 9 positions matching TRBD1. The DNA of the CDR3 is TGCAGTGCTCCCTCTTACAGGGGGCGAGACACCGGGGAGCTGTTTTTT. Protein product: CSAPSYRGRDTGELFF.